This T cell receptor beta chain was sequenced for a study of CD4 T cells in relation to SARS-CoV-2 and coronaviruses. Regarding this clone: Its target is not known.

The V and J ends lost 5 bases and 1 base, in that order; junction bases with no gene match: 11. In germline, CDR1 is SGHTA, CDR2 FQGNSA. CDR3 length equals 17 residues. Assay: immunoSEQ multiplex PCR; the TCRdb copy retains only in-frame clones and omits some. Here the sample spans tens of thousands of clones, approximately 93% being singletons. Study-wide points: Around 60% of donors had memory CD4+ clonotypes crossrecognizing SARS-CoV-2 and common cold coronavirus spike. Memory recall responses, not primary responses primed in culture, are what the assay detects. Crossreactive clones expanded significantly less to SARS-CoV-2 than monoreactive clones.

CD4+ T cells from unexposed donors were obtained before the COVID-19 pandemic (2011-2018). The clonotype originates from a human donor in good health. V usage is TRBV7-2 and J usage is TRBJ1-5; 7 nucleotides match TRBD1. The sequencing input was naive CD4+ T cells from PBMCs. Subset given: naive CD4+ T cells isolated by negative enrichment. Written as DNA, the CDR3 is TGTGCCAGCAGCCCCCAAGCTACAGGGGTGAGCAATCAGCCCCAGCATTTT. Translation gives CASSPQATGVSNQPQHF. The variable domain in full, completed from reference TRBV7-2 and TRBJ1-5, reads GAGVSQSPSNKVTEKGKDVELRCDPISGHTALYWYRQSLGQGLEFLIYFQGNSAPDKSGLPSDRFSAERTGGSVSTLTIQRTQQEDSAVYLCASSPQATGVSNQPQHFGDGTRLSIL.